The present TCR beta chain was sequenced within a study of T cells in localized non-small cell lung cancer (dated by TCRdb to the early 2020s). Some background on the complete study: Comparing tumors with uninvolved tumor-adjacent lungs, the study looked at the T cell repertoires of fewer than 250 patients with early-stage NSCLC. The cohort comprised 200 to 300 treatment-naïve NSCLC patients with resected, localized lung tumors. The mean age of the NSCLC patients was about 67 years, with approximately 130 men and over 100 women.

The CDR3 runs 17 residues from the cysteine to the phenylalanine. The retained sequence is limited to the CDR3, 51 bases, with the frame set at the first base. The immunoSEQ Assay was used to sequence TCR beta CDR3 regions from DNA. Turning to the authors' computational methods: T cell density was computed as TCR beta template counts normalized to usable DNA estimated by amplifying housekeeping genes. Richness was estimated with the preseqR package, extrapolating to 400,000 templates for PBMC samples and 120,000 templates for tissue samples. Clonality was taken to be one minus Pielou's evenness. Tissue-enriched TCRs were identified through differential abundance testing performed on productive amino-acid clonotypes, with a minimum total count of 5 and an alpha of 0.1. The Jaccard Index and the Morisita Overlap Index were used to measure how much the repertoires overlapped between compartments. GLIPH clustered TCR beta CDR3s with public tetramer-defined viral CDR3s; viral motifs required at least three viral sequences plus V-gene enrichment. TCRdb stores this immuneACCESS table with in-frame sequences only. Part of the clones is absent; in the studies checked, under half of the shortfall reflects unresolved V genes, and no reason is known for the rest. V, J and clone size are those of that table, while D and trimming were read from the DNA. The sample table contains several thousand clones; only one count was recorded for 25% to 30% of them. 15% of the sample goes to the ten largest clones.

At diagnosis, peripheral blood, uninvolved tumor-adjacent lung and tumor were collected and stored as a combination of fresh-frozen and FFPE material. General conclusions and limits of the study: Because multi-region tumor sequencing was not performed, intratumor heterogeneity could not be ruled out. A median of roughly 60 of the top 100 tumor clones were detected in paired uninvolved adjacent lung, and around 30 of these tumor clones were also found among the top 100 clones of the paired uninvolved adjacent lung. Longer overall survival was associated with higher T cell density in blood, whereas shorter survival was associated with higher clonality in adjacent lung. Uninvolved tumor-adjacent lung showed the highest T cell clonality, higher than tumor, which suggests more focused antigenic responses in the uninvolved tumor-adjacent lung. Because the study design was exploratory, TCR variables were selected using unadjusted p-values without false-discovery rate correction.

This clone is characterized as medium-sized (0.01 to 0.1%). Its antigen is unknown. Base qualities are not recorded, but no much larger clone differs from it by a single base. The rearrangement joined TRBV1 to TRBJ1-2; TRBD1 is the table's D call and was not checked against the DNA. TRBV1 is shown as a pseudogene. This TCR came from a female donor aged 60 or older with stage I lung adenocarcinoma. This specimen consisted of lung tumor tissue, obtained before any cancer treatment. The CDR3 region reads CASSHHTRDRGGYGYTF. The DNA sequence follows: TGCGCCAGCAGCCACCACACCCGCGACAGGGGCGGCTATGGCTACACCTTC.